A few counts support the clone carrying this TCR beta chain. Its antigen is still unknown. This sample is part of a study of blood T cells in healthy people across ages. The germline V gene encodes CDR1 DFQATT and CDR2 SNEGSKA (reference sequence). The CDR3 length is 18 residues. After removal of 0 bases from V and 3 bases from J, the junction contained 11 bases not matched to a gene. Samples each yielded at least 6 micrograms of total RNA. Then a second PCR, running roughly 7 to 11 cycles, was carried out with a sample-barcoded 5' primer and a J-beta primer mix. Each cDNA molecule received a tag from a template-switch adaptor that had 12 random nucleotides. TCRdb fed the 5' RACE reads into MiXCR, producing one record per CDR3 protein. The table records approximately 730,000 distinct CDR3 sequences, about 48% of them present only once. Study-level points and caveats: Using unsorted PBMCs precluded a conclusive naive versus antigen-experienced comparison.

This receptor was identified in an elderly man in good health. Sequencing was done on a sample of blood. This chain joins TRBV20-1 and TRBJ2-1; 10 positions agree with TRBD2. The CDR3 here is CSAREGPSGRLGYNEQFF. The CDR3 DNA reads as TGCAGTGCTAGAGAAGGGCCTAGCGGGAGATTAGGCTACAATGAGCAGTTCTTC.